This T cell receptor (beta chain) originates from a study of T cell responses to AZD1222 COVID-19 vaccine. Broader study findings: Unmutated variant regions reportedly attract nearly half of all spike-specific TCRs. Only a handful of AZD1222 recipients, roughly six in all, had baseline seropositivity. Spike was spanned by vaccine-associated CD4 TCRs, with dominance at 160-218 and 743-854. A mostly white British donor set with more females was recruited, and clonal diversity was possibly underestimated.

The protocol was immunoSEQ multiplex PCR, while the TCRdb copy is restricted to in-frame clones and leaves out a portion. This sample has over 100,000 clones, with roughly nine tenths found just once. The junction had 3 bases not matched to a gene; V was cut back by 4 bases and J by 0 bases. CDR3 length: 15 residues. From germline, CDR1 is MNHEY and CDR2 SVGAGI. As to this clone: Its target is unknown.

This chain joins TRBV6-5 and TRBJ2-7; the match to TRBD2 covers 10 bases. The TCR comes from an adult who received the AZD1222 COVID-19 vaccine. The specimen comprised peripheral blood, sampled 28 days after the second AZD1222 dose. The CDR3 region has the DNA TGTGCCAGCAGTTCGCCTAGCGGGGGCTCCTACGAGCAGTACTTC. Protein sequence: CASSSPSGGSYEQYF.